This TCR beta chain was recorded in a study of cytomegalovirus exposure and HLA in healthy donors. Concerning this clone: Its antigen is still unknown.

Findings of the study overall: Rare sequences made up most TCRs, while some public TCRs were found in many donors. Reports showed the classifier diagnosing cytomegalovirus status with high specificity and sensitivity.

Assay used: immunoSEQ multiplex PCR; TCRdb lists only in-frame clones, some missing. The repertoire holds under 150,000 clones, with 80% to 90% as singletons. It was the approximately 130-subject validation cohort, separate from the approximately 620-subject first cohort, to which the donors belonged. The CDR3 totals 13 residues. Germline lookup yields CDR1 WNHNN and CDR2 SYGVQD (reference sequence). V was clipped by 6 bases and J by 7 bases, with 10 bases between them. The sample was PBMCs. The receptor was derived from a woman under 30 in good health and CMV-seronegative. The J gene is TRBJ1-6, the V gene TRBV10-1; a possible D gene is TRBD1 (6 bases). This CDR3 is CASRSDRNSPLHF. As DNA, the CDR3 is TGCGCCAGCAGGTCAGACAGGAATTCACCCCTCCACTTT.